This entry lists 2 T cell receptor beta chains sequenced from one sample in a study of cytomegalovirus exposure and HLA in healthy donors. PCR used 60 Vbeta primers and 13 Jbeta primers. The method was immunoSEQ multiplex PCR; TCRdb's version includes in-frame clones alone and lacks a portion of them. The sample gives fewer than 150,000 clones, about four fifths of which show up once; under 5.5% is in the top ten. The sequenced sample was PBMCs. These receptors were collected from a young man in good health.

The V call is TRBV7-9, the J call TRBJ2-7, with no clear D. V gave up 0 bases and J gave up 6 bases, with 6 bases separating them. The CDR3 is made up of 12 amino acids. From germline, CDR1 is SEHNR and CDR2 FQNEAQ (reference sequence). The CDR3 loop reads CASSLADFEQYF. The CDR3 DNA sequence: TGTGCCAGCAGCTTAGCCGACTTCGAGCAGTACTTC.

The genes are TRBV7-3 and TRBJ2-2; TRBD1 matches at 7 bases. The CDR3 sequence is 14 residues long. Germline V gene lookup returns CDR1 SGHTA and CDR2 FQGTGA. Trimming at V came to 3 bases and at J to 4 bases, leaving 2 bases not matched to a gene. CDR3 residues: CASSLTGSTGELFF. In DNA, the CDR3 is TGTGCCAGCAGCTTGACAGGGTCCACCGGGGAGCTGTTTTTT.